In this sample, the clone carrying this T cell receptor (beta chain) turned up a few times. Its specificity is unknown. The data belong to a study of beta chain features in type 1 diabetes. Study outcomes and limitations: No resolution was reached here on whether HLA type influences TCRB rearrangement. TCRB CDR3s were moderately but significantly shorter in Type 1 diabetes patients in all four CD4+ subsets.

The authors sorted CD4+ naive, central memory, regulatory and stem cell-like memory cells via CD45RO/CCR7/CD25/CD127/CD95/CD27. Trimming removed 4 bases from V and 2 bases from J, with 13 bases in between. Germline CDR1 SGHRS, CDR2 YFSETQ. The CDR3 spans 15 residues. Of the isolated RNA, all was reverse transcribed, and so the sequenced material was expressed TCRB transcripts. Method: immunoSEQ multiplex PCR; TCRdb's copy keeps in-frame clones and lacks some. The repertoire consists of some 180,000 clones, with approximately 13% occurring once and the leading ten covering around 0.63%. The genes are TRBV5-1 and TRBJ2-1, with a tentative D call TRBD2 (5 bases). This TCR came from a woman aged 18-35 years in good health. The sequenced sample was central memory CD4+ T cells from blood. CDR3 protein: CASSPDLDTYNEQFF. The CDR3 DNA reads TGCGCCAGCAGCCCGGACTTAGACACCTACAATGAGCAGTTCTTC.